The rows below give T cell receptor beta chains drawn from one sample of a study of CD8 T cells in Susac syndrome. One entry per CDR3 protein, called by TCRdb with MiXCR from the immunoSEQ multiplex PCR reads. Of hundreds of thousands of distinct CDR3 sequences in the sample, approximately 85% were seen once. Sequencing was done on a sample of CD8+ T cells from PBMCs. The receptor source for this set is a human donor with multiple sclerosis. CDR3s include the opening cysteine and the closing phenylalanine or tryptophan. D genes are given only for firm matches. For some rows the clone size is stated as once, few or many, or as a class when expanded; others skip it.

d_gene	j_gene	v_gene	abundance	CDR3nt	CDR3aa
TRBD1	TRBJ2-7	TRBV28	.	TGTGCCAGCAGGTGGCCGGGACAGGGGGACGAGCAGTACTTC	CASRWPGQGDEQYF
.	TRBJ1-5	TRBV27	.	TGTGCCAGCAGTTCCTCATATAGCAATCAGCCCCAGCATTTT	CASSSSYSNQPQHF
.	TRBJ2-7	TRBV29-1	once	TGCAGCGTTGAAGATCGGGGGAGGAACGAGCAGTACTTC	CSVEDRGRNEQYF
.	TRBJ1-1	TRBV2	.	TGTGCCAGCAGTGAAGCGCTTCCCCCGGGCGGGATCTTGACTGAAGCTTTCTTT	CASSEALPPGGILTEAFF
TRBD1	TRBJ1-1	TRBV7-9	.	TGTGCCAGCAGCTGGCACAGGGGGAACACTGAAGCTTTCTTT	CASSWHRGNTEAFF
.	TRBJ1-4	TRBV7-6	few	TGTGCCAGCAGCCCCTCGACGGCAGGGATGGAGGAAAAACTGTTTTTT	CASSPSTAGMEEKLFF
.	TRBJ2-1	TRBV27	once	TGTGCCAGCTGTCTAGGGGGAAACGGCTACAATGAGCAGTTCTTC	CASCLGGNGYNEQFF
.	TRBJ1-4	TRBV19	.	TGTGCCAGTAGTATAGTGGGAGCAACTAATGAAAAACTGTTTTTT	CASSIVGATNEKLFF
.	TRBJ1-3	TRBV7-9	.	TGTGCCAGTGGAGGGGTCTCTGGAAACACCATATATTTT	CASGGVSGNTIYF
TRBD1	TRBJ2-1	TRBV2	.	TGTGCCAGAAGAAGGGGGCCACCTTGGAATGAGCAGTTCTTC	CARRRGPPWNEQFF
TRBD2	TRBJ2-7	TRBV5-4	.	TGTGCCAGCAGCCTGTCCGGGGGGGCCTATTTCGGCTACGAGCAGTACTTC	CASSLSGGAYFGYEQYF
.	TRBJ1-2	TRBV27	once	TGTGCCAGCAGTTCGCTGGGAAACCTTTATGGCTACACCTTC	CASSSLGNLYGYTF
TRBD2	TRBJ2-7	TRBV6-1	.	TGTGCCAGCAGTGAAGGACAAGCGGGATACGAGCAGTACTTC	CASSEGQAGYEQYF
TRBD1	TRBJ2-7	TRBV5-6	few	TGTGCCAGCAGCTTGGCGGGACAGTCGGGTAGCGAGCAGTACTTC	CASSLAGQSGSEQYF
.	TRBJ2-2	TRBV19	.	TGTGCCAGTAGTTGGGGAGGTACCGGGGAGCTGTTTTTT	CASSWGGTGELFF
.	TRBJ1-1	TRBV5-5	.	TGTGCCAGCAGCTTGAGTGCTCATGAGGATTTGGGCAGAGGGAACACTGAAGCTTTCTTT	CASSLSAHEDLGRGNTEAFF
TRBD1	TRBJ2-7	TRBV29-1	.	TGCAGCGTTGAAGGACAGGGCTACGAGCAGTACTTC	CSVEGQGYEQYF
TRBD1	TRBJ1-2	TRBV5-4	once	TGTGCCAGCAGTCCAGGAGACAGGGAGGGTGGCTACACCTTC	CASSPGDREGGYTF
TRBD2	TRBJ2-1	TRBV10-3	.	TGTGCCATCAGTGCAGGCAGGGAGGGTTACAATGAGCAGTTCTTC	CAISAGREGYNEQFF
.	TRBJ2-7	TRBV20-1	.	TGCAGTGCTCACCCCGGGGAACGCCCCTACGAGCAGTACTTC	CSAHPGERPYEQYF
.	TRBJ1-6	TRBV6-5	.	TGTGCCAGCAGCGAATTCGACAGGACCGCCCCCCTCCACTTT	CASSEFDRTAPLHF
TRBD1	TRBJ1-2	TRBV19	.	TGTGCCAGTAGTATTGGGACAGGGTATGGCTACACCTTC	CASSIGTGYGYTF
.	TRBJ1-1	TRBV4-1	.	TGCGCCAGCAGCCAAGTAGTGAACACTGAAGCTTTCTTT	CASSQVVNTEAFF
.	TRBJ1-1	TRBV13	.	TGTGCCAGCAGTCAGGGGAGGCGGAACACTGAAGCTTTCTTT	CASSQGRRNTEAFF
.	TRBJ2-7	TRBV27	.	TGTGCCAGCAGTTTAACAGGGACACACGAGCAGTACTTC	CASSLTGTHEQYF
.	TRBJ1-5	TRBV19	.	TGTGCCAGTAGTAAGCCCGCGTGGGACCCCGAATACTCAAATCAGCCCCAGCATTTT	CASSKPAWDPEYSNQPQHF
.	TRBJ2-2	TRBV19	.	TGTGCCAGTAGCCCCATGGGAATTTCGAACACCGGGGAGCTGTTTTTT	CASSPMGISNTGELFF
TRBD1	TRBJ2-1	TRBV4-1	.	TGCGCCAGCAGCCTTCCGGGACAGCCTTCCTACAATGAGCAGTTCTTC	CASSLPGQPSYNEQFF
.	TRBJ2-1	TRBV29-1	.	TGCAGCGTTGAAGATAAACTATCTATGGAGCAGTTCTTC	CSVEDKLSMEQFF
.	TRBJ1-1	TRBV20-1	.	TGCAGTGCTAGAGTCTACACTGAAGCTTTCTTT	CSARVYTEAFF
.	TRBJ1-1	TRBV15	.	TGTGCCACCAGCAGAGATAGGTGGGGGGAGAGGGACACTGAAGCTTTCTTT	CATSRDRWGERDTEAFF
.	TRBJ2-3	TRBV5-4	.	TGTGCCAGCAGCTTGGCCGTCGATACGCAGTATTTT	CASSLAVDTQYF
.	TRBJ1-1	TRBV4-2	.	TGTGCCAGCAGCCAAGATCCCCTGGGGGCTGAAGCTTTCTTT	CASSQDPLGAEAFF
.	TRBJ1-1	TRBV28	few	TGTGCCAGCAGCTCACGGGGTTTGAATACTGAAGCTTTCTTT	CASSSRGLNTEAFF
.	TRBJ2-7	TRBV20-1	few	TGCAGTGCCTCCAAAGGGACCTACGAGCAGTACTTC	CSASKGTYEQYF
TRBD2	TRBJ2-1	TRBV12-5	.	TGTGCTAGTGCCAGACTCAGAGCGGGGAATGAGCAGTTCTTC	CASARLRAGNEQFF
TRBD1	TRBJ1-1	TRBV20-1	.	TGCAGTGCTAGAGAACAGGGGATCACTGAAGCTTTCTTT	CSAREQGITEAFF
.	TRBJ2-5	TRBV10-3	.	TGTGCCATCAGTGAGGATGAGGACCAGAGGTTCCCCCAACAGACCCAGTACTTC	CAISEDEDQRFPQQTQYF
.	TRBJ1-2	TRBV7-9	.	TGTGCCACCCCCGCACAGGGAAACTATGGCTACACCTTC	CATPAQGNYGYTF
.	TRBJ1-2	TRBV12-3/TRBV12-4	.	TGTGCCACCAGTCCAACGGCTAACTATGGCTACACCTTC	CATSPTANYGYTF
.	TRBJ2-2	TRBV20-1	.	TGCAGTGCTAATCCGGTGAACACCGGGGAGCTGTTTTTT	CSANPVNTGELFF
.	TRBJ2-1	TRBV4-1	.	TGCGCCAGCAAAGGGGGAGCGGGTCTCTCCCACAATGAGCAGTTCTTC	CASKGGAGLSHNEQFF
TRBD1	TRBJ2-4	TRBV6-1	.	TGTGCCGGATCCGGGACAGGGAACAAAAACATTCAGTACTTC	CAGSGTGNKNIQYF
TRBD2	TRBJ2-1	TRBV9	.	TGTGCCAGCAGCCTGGCGGGACTAGCGAACAATGAGCAGTTCTTC	CASSLAGLANNEQFF
.	TRBJ2-1	TRBV13	.	TGTGCCAGCAGTCCGGAGGTAACCTCCTACAATGAGCAGTTCTTC	CASSPEVTSYNEQFF
.	TRBJ2-1	TRBV6-5	.	TGTGCCAGCAGTAATTTACGAAATGAGCAGTTCTTC	CASSNLRNEQFF
.	TRBJ2-3	TRBV27	.	TGTGCCAGCAGTTTATTCGGGCGCCGCACAGATACGCAGTATTTT	CASSLFGRRTDTQYF
.	TRBJ2-7	TRBV6-5	.	TGTGCCAGCACCCCACAGGGTTTGAGCAACGAGCAGTACTTC	CASTPQGLSNEQYF
.	TRBJ2-1	TRBV27	.	TGTGCCACCGCCTGGGGTAGCTCCTACAATGAGCAGTTCTTC	CATAWGSSYNEQFF
TRBD2	TRBJ2-7	TRBV5-1	few	TGCGCCAGCAGCTTGACTAGCGTCTACGAGCAGTACTTC	CASSLTSVYEQYF
.	TRBJ1-5	TRBV4-1	.	TGCGCCAGCAGCCAAGAAGGGTCGGCAGGGAGGTATAGCAATCAGCCCCAGCATTTT	CASSQEGSAGRYSNQPQHF
.	TRBJ1-2	TRBV27	.	TGTGTCAGCAGTCAAACCTCAGGGTACTATGGCTACACCTTC	CVSSQTSGYYGYTF
TRBD2	TRBJ2-2	TRBV5-6	.	TGTGCCAGCAGCTTCGGACTAGCGGGGGGGCCGGACACCGGGGAGGTGTTTTTT	CASSFGLAGGPDTGEVFF
.	TRBJ1-1	TRBV29-1	.	TGCAGCGTTGGAGGGACGGACCTTCCTGAAGCTTTCTTT	CSVGGTDLPEAFF
.	TRBJ1-2	TRBV6-5	.	TGTGCCAGCAGTGGGCCTGAAGTGGGGAGGCATGGCTACACCTTC	CASSGPEVGRHGYTF
.	TRBJ2-3	TRBV29-1	.	TGCAGCGTTGATCCGAAGGATACGCAGTATTTT	CSVDPKDTQYF
TRBD1	TRBJ2-7	TRBV12-3/TRBV12-4	.	TGTGCCAGCAGCCCCCGGGACAGCCCAGCCTACGAGCAGTACTTC	CASSPRDSPAYEQYF